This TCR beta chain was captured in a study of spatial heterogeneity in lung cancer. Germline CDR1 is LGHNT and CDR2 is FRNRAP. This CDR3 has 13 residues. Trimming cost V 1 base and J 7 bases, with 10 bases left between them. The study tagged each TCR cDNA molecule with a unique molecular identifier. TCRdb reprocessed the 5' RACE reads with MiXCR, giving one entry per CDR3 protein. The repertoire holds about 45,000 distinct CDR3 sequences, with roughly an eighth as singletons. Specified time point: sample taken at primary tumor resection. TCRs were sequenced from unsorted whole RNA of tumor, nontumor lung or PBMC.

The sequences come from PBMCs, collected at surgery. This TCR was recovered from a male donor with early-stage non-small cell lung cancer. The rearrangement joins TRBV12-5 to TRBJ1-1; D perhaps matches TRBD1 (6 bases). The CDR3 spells CASGLEGDDEAFF. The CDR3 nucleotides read TGTGCTAGTGGTTTGGAGGGGGACGATGAAGCTTTCTTT.